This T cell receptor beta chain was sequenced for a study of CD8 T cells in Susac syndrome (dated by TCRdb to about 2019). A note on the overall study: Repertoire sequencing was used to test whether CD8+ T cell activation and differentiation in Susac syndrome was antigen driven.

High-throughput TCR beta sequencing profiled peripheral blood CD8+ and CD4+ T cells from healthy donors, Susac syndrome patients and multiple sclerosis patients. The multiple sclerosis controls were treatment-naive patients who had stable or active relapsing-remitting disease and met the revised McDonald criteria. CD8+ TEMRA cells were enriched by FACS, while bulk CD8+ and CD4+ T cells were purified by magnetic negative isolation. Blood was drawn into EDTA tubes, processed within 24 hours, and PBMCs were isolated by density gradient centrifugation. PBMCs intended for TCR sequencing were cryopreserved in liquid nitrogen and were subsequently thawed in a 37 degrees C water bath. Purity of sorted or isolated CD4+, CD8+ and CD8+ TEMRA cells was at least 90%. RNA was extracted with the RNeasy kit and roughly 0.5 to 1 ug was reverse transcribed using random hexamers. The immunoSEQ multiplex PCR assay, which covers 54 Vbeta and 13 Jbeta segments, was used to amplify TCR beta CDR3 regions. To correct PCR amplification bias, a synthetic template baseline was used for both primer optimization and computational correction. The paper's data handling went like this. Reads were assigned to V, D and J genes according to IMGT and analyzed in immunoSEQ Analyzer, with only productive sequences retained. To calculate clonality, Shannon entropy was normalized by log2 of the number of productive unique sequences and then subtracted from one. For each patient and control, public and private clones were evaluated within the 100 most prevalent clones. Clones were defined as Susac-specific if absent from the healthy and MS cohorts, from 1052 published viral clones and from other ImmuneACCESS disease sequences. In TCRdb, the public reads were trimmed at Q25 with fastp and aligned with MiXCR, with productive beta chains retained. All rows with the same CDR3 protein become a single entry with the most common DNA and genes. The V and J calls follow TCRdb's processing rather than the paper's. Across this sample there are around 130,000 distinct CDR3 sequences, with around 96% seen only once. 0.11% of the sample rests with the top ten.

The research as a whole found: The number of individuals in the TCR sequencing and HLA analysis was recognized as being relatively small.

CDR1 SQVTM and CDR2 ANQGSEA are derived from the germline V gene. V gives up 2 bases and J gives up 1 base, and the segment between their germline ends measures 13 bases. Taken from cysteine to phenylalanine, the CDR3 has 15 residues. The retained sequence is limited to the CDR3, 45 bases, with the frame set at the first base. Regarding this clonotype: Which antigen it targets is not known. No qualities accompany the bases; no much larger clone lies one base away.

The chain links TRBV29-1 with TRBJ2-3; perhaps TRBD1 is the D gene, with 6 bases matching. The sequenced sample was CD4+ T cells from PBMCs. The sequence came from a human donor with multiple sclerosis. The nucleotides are TGCAGCGTTGAATTACTGCCAGGGGGCACAGATACGCAGTATTTT. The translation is CSVELLPGGTDTQYF.